The rows below give T cell receptor beta chains drawn from one sample of a study of neoadjuvant anti-PD-1 for oral cavity cancer. Profiling relied on immunoSEQ multiplex PCR, and the TCRdb table lists in-frame clones only, not all of them. Of 11,000 to 15,000 clones in the sample, 65% to 85% were seen once. Material: PBMCs, obtained after nivolumab (anti-PD-1) treatment. All receptors come from a person aged 35-79 years with oral cavity squamous cell carcinoma. The conserved cysteine and the conserved F or W are not part of the CDR3 here. The D gene is left open where the match is weak. Not every row has a clone size; where given, it reads once, few, many or a size class.

j_call d_call v_call clone_size cdr3_aa
TRBJ2-3 . TRBV5-1 few ASSSRAAQRDTQY
TRBJ2-2 TRBD2 TRBV5-1 . ASTPTSGNVGELF
TRBJ1-5 . TRBV27 . ASSRAQNQPQH
TRBJ1-1 TRBD1 TRBV5-1 . ASSPDRGHTEAF
TRBJ1-3 . TRBV15 . ATSRDPLGQIISGNTIY
TRBJ2-2 TRBD1 TRBV7-9 . ASKDRGSSTGELF
TRBJ1-4 TRBD1 TRBV27 . ASSLGQPATNEKLF
TRBJ1-1 . TRBV7-9 few ASTADRGVSEAF
TRBJ2-1 . TRBV2 . ASSPLVSNEQF
TRBJ2-3 . TRBV19 . ASSPPGGPDTQY
TRBJ2-7 TRBD2 TRBV18 few ASSPSAISGSYEQY
TRBJ2-2 TRBD2 TRBV5-1 . ASSLTSGTNTGELF
TRBJ2-7 . TRBV7-2 . ASSLTRTETYEQY
TRBJ2-6 . TRBV14 . ASSQVGGTGANVLT
TRBJ1-2 . TRBV10-2 . ASSEPTDGYT
TRBJ2-6 TRBD1 TRBV28 . ASRLMGQRSGANVLT
TRBJ2-7 . TRBV5-4 . ASSLWGLNYEQY
TRBJ2-7 . TRBV29-1 . SVCGAGGYEQY
TRBJ2-1 TRBD2 TRBV5-4 . ASSFGGSGGNEQF
TRBJ2-5 . TRBV5-5 . ASTFLTATETQY
TRBJ1-5 . TRBV29-1 . SVEGQGGQPQH
TRBJ1-4 . TRBV6-5 . ASGDPRREKLF
TRBJ2-3 . TRBV9 . ASSVGLASGVSDTQY
TRBJ2-5 . TRBV2 few ASSAKEGVETQY
TRBJ2-7 TRBD1 TRBV5-1 . ASSPGQEGSEQY
TRBJ1-5 . TRBV10-3 few AIRDNSNQPQH
TRBJ1-2 . TRBV18 few ASSPPNYGYT
TRBJ1-5 TRBD1 TRBV19 . ASSPDRGGNQPQH
TRBJ2-2 TRBD1 TRBV27 once ASSPRTGGTGELF
TRBJ2-3 TRBD2 TRBV5-6 . ASSLALSGALTDTQY
TRBJ1-1 TRBD1 TRBV7-6 few ASSLQGGTTEAF
TRBJ2-7 TRBD2 TRBV4-2 . ASSQGASGYYEQY
TRBJ1-1 . TRBV5-1 few ASSDQQNTEAF
TRBJ2-7 . TRBV15 . ATSRYWAQPYEQY
TRBJ1-2 . TRBV9 few ASSVGGGYGYT
TRBJ2-1 TRBD2 TRBV5-4 . ASSLVSGGPSNEQF
TRBJ1-2 TRBD1 TRBV28 . ASSESTGERYGYT
TRBJ2-7 TRBD2 TRBV5-6 . ASSATSGSGEQY
TRBJ2-1 . TRBV19 . ASRKDYAGNEQF
TRBJ1-6 . TRBV4-1 . ASSQVGQSSYNSPLH
TRBJ1-5 . TRBV28 . ASSPLDLTGQPQH
TRBJ1-2 TRBD1 TRBV6-1 . ASSAEQGYGYGYT